One sample yielded the 20 T cell receptor beta chains listed below, sequenced in a study of shared clonotypes between healthy human individuals. Assay: immunoSEQ multiplex PCR; the TCRdb copy retains only in-frame clones and omits some. The table has 190,000 or so clones, 66% seen once. The sample taken for sequencing was memory CD4+ T cells sorted from blood. Documented subset: CD45RA-negative fraction. The receptors here all came from a man younger than 45 in good health.

This clone showed up just a few times. The J gene is TRBJ1-1, the V gene TRBV15; no reliable D call. With 0 bases removed from V and 5 bases from J, the gap between germline ends came to 10 bases. The germline V gene has CDR1 LNHNV and CDR2 YYDKDF (reference sequence). The CDR3 is made up of 14 amino acids. CDR3 loop: CATSRDFGWTEAFF. The CDR3 nucleotides are TGTGCCACCAGCAGAGATTTTGGGTGGACTGAAGCTTTCTTT.

The V and J genes are TRBV2 and TRBJ2-1; TRBD1 aligns across 9 bases. The J segment lost 6 bases and the V segment lost 6 bases, leaving 9 bases of the junction unmatched. Germline V CDR1 and CDR2: SNHLY, FYNNEI. The CDR3 is 15 amino acids. The CDR3 protein is CASRDRDRVTNEQFF. The DNA for the CDR3 is TGTGCCAGCAGGGACCGGGACAGGGTTACCAATGAGCAGTTCTTC.

Turning to this clone: One junction end disagrees with the germline gene, perhaps due to a read error. The chain joins TRBV5-1 to TRBJ2-6; tentative D call: TRBD2 (6 bases). Germline assignment: CDR1 SGHRS and CDR2 YFSETQ. The CDR3 is 15 amino acids. The CDR3 is CASSLTGAGANVLTF. The CDR3 DNA reads as TGTGCCAGCAGCTTGACGGGAGCTGGGGCCAACGTCCTGACTTTC.

The chain links TRBV7-2 to TRBJ2-1, with 8 bases lining up with TRBD2. From germline, CDR1 is SGHTA and CDR2 FQGNSA. This CDR3 comprises 15 residues. V lost 3 bases and J lost 1; bases outside the gene matches: 2. The CDR3: CASSLGLVSYNEQFF. The CDR3 DNA is TGTGCCAGCAGCTTGGGACTAGTATCCTACAATGAGCAGTTCTTC. Variable domain in full (rest from reference TRBV7-2 and TRBJ2-1): GAGVSQSPSNKVTEKGKDVELRCDPISGHTALYWYRQSLGQGLEFLIYFQGNSAPDKSGLPSDRFSAERTGGSVSTLTIQRTQQEDSAVYLCASSLGLVSYNEQFFGPGTRLTVL.

The chain has TRBV15 and TRBJ2-3; D possibly corresponds to TRBD1 (5 bases). Between the trimmed V and J ends, which lost 0 bases and 1 base, there was a span of 11 bases. Per the germline V gene, CDR1 is LNHNV and CDR2 is YYDKDF (reference sequence). The CDR3 consists of 16 residues. The CDR3 DNA reads as TGTGCCACCAGCAGAGATTGGGGCGGAGGCACAGATACGCAGTATTTT. Amino acids: CATSRDWGGGTDTQYF.

The chain combines TRBV6-4 with TRBJ1-1; D call uncertain. The CDR3 totals 12 residues. The V end lost 7 bases, the J end lost 5 bases, and 11 bases lay between the germline ends. Germline lookup yields CDR1 MRHNA and CDR2 SNTAGT. CDR3 sequence (DNA): TGTGCCAGCAAGTGGGTGAGTACTGAAGCTTTCTTT. Amino acids: CASKWVSTEAFF.

This clone was detected once. The J gene is TRBJ2-7, the V gene TRBV28; 9 nucleotides line up with TRBD2. The CDR3 is 13 residues long. Germline CDR1 reads MDHEN; CDR2 reads SYDVKM. The trim removed 7 bases at V and 3 bases at J, leaving 4 bases unmatched. The CDR3 DNA follows: TGTGCCAGCATAAGCGGGAGGATCTACGAGCAGTACTTC. Its protein product is CASISGRIYEQYF.

The V call is TRBV27, the J call TRBJ2-7, with D possibly called TRBD1 or TRBD2 (5 bases each). The germline V and J ends were trimmed by 8 bases and 3 bases, with 17 bases remaining between them. The CDR3 is 14 amino acids. The V gene's germline CDR1 is MNHEY and CDR2 SMNVEV (reference sequence). The DNA of the CDR3 is TGTGCCAGCTCGACCCAGGGACCCAACTACGAGCAGTACTTC. Its translation: CASSTQGPNYEQYF.

The V and J genes are TRBV5-1 and TRBJ2-7; a weak D match, TRBD2 (6 bases). The CDR3 extends over 17 amino acids. The germline CDR1 and CDR2 sequences are SGHRS and YFSETQ. V lost 4 bases and J lost 4, with 24 bases in between. The CDR3 region is CASSVSIGGTRSYEQYF. The CDR3 DNA reads as TGCGCCAGCAGCGTATCTATCGGGGGTACCCGTTCGTACGAGCAGTACTTC.

This chain links TRBV27 with TRBJ2-7; D call uncertain. Between the trimmed V and J ends, which lost 5 bases and 4 bases, there was a span of 9 bases. Germline lookup yields CDR1 MNHEY and CDR2 SMNVEV (reference sequence). The CDR3 covers 12 residues. The CDR3 reads CASSPSKYEQYF. The CDR3 bases are TGTGCCAGCAGTCCATCAAAATACGAGCAGTACTTC.

This clone was observed a few times. V gene TRBV30 combines with J gene TRBJ1-2; D gene ambiguous. The CDR3 has 11 amino acids. Trimming cost V 4 bases and J 3 bases, with 6 bases left between them. Germline lookup yields CDR1 GTSNPN and CDR2 SVGIG (reference sequence). The CDR3: CAWTRDYGYTF. In DNA, the CDR3 is TGTGCCTGGACACGAGACTATGGCTACACCTTC. The full variable domain, in which reference TRBV30 and TRBJ1-2 provide the parts outside the CDR3, is SQTIHQWPATLVQPVGSPLSLECTVEGTSNPNLYWYRQAAGRGLQLLFYSVGIGQISSEVPQNLSASRPQDRQFILSSKKLLLSDSGFYLCAWTRDYGYTFGSGTRLTVV.

The CDR3 reads CAWSTGGTREQYF. The CDR3 DNA follows: TGTGCCTGGAGTACGGGGGGGACCCGCGAGCAGTACTTC. The chain joins TRBV30 to TRBJ2-7; 8 bases map to TRBD2. The trim removed 2 bases at V and 6 bases at J, leaving 6 bases unmatched. CDR1 and CDR2 from the germline V gene are GTSNPN and SVGIG (reference sequence). This CDR3 spans 13 amino acids. The full variable domain, rest sourced from reference TRBV30 and TRBJ2-7, is SQTIHQWPATLVQPVGSPLSLECTVEGTSNPNLYWYRQAAGRGLQLLFYSVGIGQISSEVPQNLSASRPQDRQFILSSKKLLLSDSGFYLCAWSTGGTREQYFGPGTRLTVT.

The chain has TRBV6-1 and TRBJ1-5, with D possibly TRBD1 on 5 matching bases. Germline CDR1 is MNHNS and CDR2 is SASEGT. The length of the CDR3 is 14 residues. The V and J ends lost 2 bases and 4 bases respectively, with 9 bases between them. CDR3 loop: CASSERGRNQPQHF. The CDR3 DNA reads as TGTGCCAGCAGTGAACGGGGCCGAAATCAGCCCCAGCATTTT.

The rearrangement joins TRBV28 to TRBJ2-1; D uncertain. The length of the CDR3 is 12 residues. Germline loops: CDR1 MDHEN, CDR2 SYDVKM. Trimming removed 6 bases from V and 9 bases from J, with 12 bases in between. The CDR3 sequence is CASSISLGEQFF. The CDR3, as DNA: TGTGCCAGCAGCATCTCGTTAGGTGAGCAGTTCTTC.

A single count supports this clone. The chain carries TRBV7-2 and TRBJ2-1; D is perhaps TRBD1 (6 bases). V lost 4 bases to trimming and J lost 9 bases, with 13 bases between them. Germline CDR1 and CDR2: SGHTA and FQGNSA. The CDR3 length is 13 residues. The CDR3 region has the DNA TGTGCCAGCAGCTATAACAGGGTGGGTGAGCAGTTCTTC. Translated, it gives CASSYNRVGEQFF.

The sample holds many counts of this clone. CDR3 residues: CASSIVRRRPLHDNEQFF. The CDR3, as DNA: TGTGCCAGCAGCATAGTACGCCGGAGGCCGCTCCACGACAATGAGCAGTTCTTC. J is TRBJ2-1 and V is TRBV7-2; D is perhaps TRBD2 (5 bases). Germline lookup yields CDR1 SGHTA and CDR2 FQGNSA. Trimming stripped 5 bases from V and 5 bases from J, with 25 bases between. The CDR3 is 18 residues long.

This chain uses TRBV2 with TRBJ1-3, with D maybe TRBD1 (5 bases). This CDR3 has 13 residues. Germline V gene sequence: CDR1 SNHLY, CDR2 FYNNEI. Deletions cut 3 bases from V and 4 bases from J, with 7 bases between. CDR3 loop: CASSDDSGNTIYF. In DNA form, the CDR3 reads TGTGCCAGCAGTGATGACAGCGGAAACACCATATATTTT. The variable domain in full, with the rest retrieved from reference TRBV2 and TRBJ1-3, is EPEVTQTPSHQVTQMGQEVILRCVPISNHLYFYWYRQILGQKVEFLVSFYNNEISEKSEIFDDQFSVERPDGSNFTLKIRSTKLEDSAMYFCASSDDSGNTIYFGEGSWLTVV.

The chain recombines TRBV5-6 with TRBJ1-1; D call uncertain. Germline CDR1 reads SGHDT; CDR2 reads YYEEEE. Trimming removed 6 bases from V and 2 bases from J, with 14 bases in between. The CDR3 runs 14 residues. The CDR3 protein is CASTGYGVNTEAFF. The CDR3 DNA reads as TGTGCCAGCACCGGGTACGGTGTCAACACTGAAGCTTTCTTT.

This clone was seen more than once but under ten times. V usage is TRBV7-8 and J usage is TRBJ2-7, with 11 nucleotides matching TRBD2. J gave up 5 bases and V 5 bases, and 2 bases lay outside the gene matches. CDR1 and CDR2 from the germline V gene are SGHVS and FQNEAQ. The CDR3 has 13 amino acids. The CDR3 sequence: CASSTSGSHEQYF. The DNA for the CDR3 is TGTGCCAGCAGCACTAGCGGGAGCCACGAGCAGTACTTC.

The chain employs TRBV20-1 and TRBJ2-1; no firm D call. CDR3 length: 11 amino acids. V gave up 5 bases and J gave up 9 bases, with 11 bases separating them. The germline V gene has CDR1 DFQATT and CDR2 SNEGSKA (reference sequence). For the CDR3, the DNA is TGCAGTGCTCCCCTAGTTGGTGAGCAGTTCTTC. It is translated as CSAPLVGEQFF.